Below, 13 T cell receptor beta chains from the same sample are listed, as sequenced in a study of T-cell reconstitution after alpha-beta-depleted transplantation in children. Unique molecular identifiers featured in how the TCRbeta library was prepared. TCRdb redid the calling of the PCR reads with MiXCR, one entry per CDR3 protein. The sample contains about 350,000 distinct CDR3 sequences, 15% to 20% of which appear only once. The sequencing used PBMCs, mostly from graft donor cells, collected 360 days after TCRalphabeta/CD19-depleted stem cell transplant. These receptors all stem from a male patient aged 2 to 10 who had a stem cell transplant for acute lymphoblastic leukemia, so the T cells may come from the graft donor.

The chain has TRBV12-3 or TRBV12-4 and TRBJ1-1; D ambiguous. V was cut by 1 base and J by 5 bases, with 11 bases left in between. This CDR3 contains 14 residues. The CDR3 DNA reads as TGTGCCAGCAGTTTAGGCGGTGTGGAGACTGAAGCTTTCTTT. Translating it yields CASSLGGVETEAFF.

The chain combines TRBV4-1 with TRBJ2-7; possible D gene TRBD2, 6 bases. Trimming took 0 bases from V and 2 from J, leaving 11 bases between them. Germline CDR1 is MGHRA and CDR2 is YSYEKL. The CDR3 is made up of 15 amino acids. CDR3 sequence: CASSQEGTRPYEQYF. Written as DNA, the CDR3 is TGCGCCAGCAGCCAAGAGGGGACTCGACCCTACGAGCAGTACTTC.

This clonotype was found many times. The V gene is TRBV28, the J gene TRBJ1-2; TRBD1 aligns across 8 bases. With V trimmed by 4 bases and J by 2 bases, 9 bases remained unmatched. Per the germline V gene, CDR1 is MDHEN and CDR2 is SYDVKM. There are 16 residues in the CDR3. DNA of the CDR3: TGTGCCAGCAGTTCCTACAGGCACAGGGGGAACTATGGCTACACCTTC. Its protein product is CASSSYRHRGNYGYTF.

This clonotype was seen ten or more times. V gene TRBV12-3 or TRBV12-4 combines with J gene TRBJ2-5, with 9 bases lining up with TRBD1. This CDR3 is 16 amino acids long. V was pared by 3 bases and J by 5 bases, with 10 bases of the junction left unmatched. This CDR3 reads CASSFGTGSLGETQYF. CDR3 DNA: TGTGCCAGCAGTTTCGGGACAGGGTCCCTAGGGGAGACCCAGTACTTC.

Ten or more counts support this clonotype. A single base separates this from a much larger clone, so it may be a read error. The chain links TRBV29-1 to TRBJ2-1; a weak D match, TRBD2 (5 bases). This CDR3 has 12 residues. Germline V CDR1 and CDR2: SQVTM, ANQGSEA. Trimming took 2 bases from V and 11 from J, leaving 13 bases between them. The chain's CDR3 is CSVEPLGAKQFF. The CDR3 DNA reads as TGCAGCGTTGAACCCCTGGGAGCAAAGCAGTTCTTC.

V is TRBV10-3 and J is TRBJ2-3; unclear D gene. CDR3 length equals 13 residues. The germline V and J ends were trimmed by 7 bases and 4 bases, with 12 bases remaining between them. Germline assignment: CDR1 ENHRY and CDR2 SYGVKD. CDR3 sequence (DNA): TGTGCCATCACAAAAACACGGGCAGATACGCAGTATTTT. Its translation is CAITKTRADTQYF.

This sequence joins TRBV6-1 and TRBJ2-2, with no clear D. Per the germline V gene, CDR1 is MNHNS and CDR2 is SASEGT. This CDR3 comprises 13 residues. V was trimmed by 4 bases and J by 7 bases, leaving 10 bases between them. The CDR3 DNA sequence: TGTGCCAGCAGTGTAAAACGGAGCGGGGAGCTGTTTTTT. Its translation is CASSVKRSGELFF.

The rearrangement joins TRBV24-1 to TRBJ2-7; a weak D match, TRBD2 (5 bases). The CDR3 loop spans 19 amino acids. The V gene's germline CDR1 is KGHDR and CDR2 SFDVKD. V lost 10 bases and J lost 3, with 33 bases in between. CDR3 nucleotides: TGTGCCACGCAGCCCATGCATCCCTTAGTGCGAACGGGATACTACGAGCAGTACTTC. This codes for CATQPMHPLVRTGYYEQYF.

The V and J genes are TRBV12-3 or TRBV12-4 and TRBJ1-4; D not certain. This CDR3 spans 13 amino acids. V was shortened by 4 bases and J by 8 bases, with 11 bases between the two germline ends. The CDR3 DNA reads TGTGCCAGCAGTTCGCTGGGATGGGAAAAACTGTTTTTT. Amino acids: CASSSLGWEKLFF.

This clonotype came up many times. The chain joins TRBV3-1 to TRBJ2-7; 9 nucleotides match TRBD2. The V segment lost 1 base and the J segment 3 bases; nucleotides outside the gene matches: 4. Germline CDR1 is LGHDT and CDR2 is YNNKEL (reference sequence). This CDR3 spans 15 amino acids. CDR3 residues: CASSQGLAAHYEQYF. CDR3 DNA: TGTGCCAGCAGCCAAGGACTAGCGGCCCACTACGAGCAGTACTTC.

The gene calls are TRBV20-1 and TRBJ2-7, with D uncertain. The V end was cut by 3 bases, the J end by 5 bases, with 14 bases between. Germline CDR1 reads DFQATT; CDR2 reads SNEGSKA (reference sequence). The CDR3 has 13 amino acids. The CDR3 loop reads CSASPYRVNEQYF. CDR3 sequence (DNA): TGCAGTGCTAGCCCGTATCGGGTTAACGAGCAGTACTTC.

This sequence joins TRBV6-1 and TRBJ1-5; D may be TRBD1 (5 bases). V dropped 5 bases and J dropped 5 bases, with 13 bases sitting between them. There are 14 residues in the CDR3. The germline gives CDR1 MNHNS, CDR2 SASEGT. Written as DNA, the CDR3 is TGTGCCAGCAGTCCAAGGGTGGGGGATCAGCCCCAGCATTTT. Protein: CASSPRVGDQPQHF.

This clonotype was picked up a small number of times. The CDR3 here is CASSFSLAGRQNIQYF. Here the CDR3 DNA reads TGTGCCAGCAGTTTCTCTCTAGCGGGAAGGCAAAACATTCAGTACTTC. This chain uses TRBV6-5 with TRBJ2-4; 9 positions agree with TRBD2. Unmatched junction bases numbered 9, after V lost 4 bases and J lost 5 bases. This CDR3 has 16 residues. Germline loops: CDR1 MNHEY, CDR2 SVGAGI.